These 13 T cell receptor beta chains originate from one sample sequenced in a study of shared clonotypes between healthy human individuals. Sequencing used immunoSEQ multiplex PCR; TCRdb keeps in-frame clones, though not all of them. The table has 1.5 million to 2.5 million clones, about 95% seen once. Cells designated naive CD8 were CD45RO-negative and were positively selected for CCR7, with terminally differentiated effector memory CD45RA+ cells excluded. The specimen sequenced was naive CD8+ T cells sorted from blood. These receptors all come from a man between 18 and 35 years old in good health.

The chain recombines TRBV13 with TRBJ2-1, with D possibly matching TRBD2 (5 bases). Trimming took 4 bases from V and 1 from J, leaving 11 bases between them. The CDR3 covers 15 residues. CDR1 is PRHDT, CDR2 FYEKMQ, per germline (reference sequence). The CDR3 loop reads CASSSYSESYNEQFF. The DNA for the CDR3 is TGTGCCAGCAGCTCATATAGCGAGTCCTACAATGAGCAGTTCTTC.

This clone was detected only once. V is TRBV9 and J is TRBJ2-7, with TRBD1 matching 8 bases. This CDR3 is built from 14 residues. Germline V lookup: CDR1 SGDLS, CDR2 YYNGEE. The junction had 5 bases not matched to a gene; V was cut back by 4 bases and J by 2 bases. DNA of the CDR3: TGTGCCAGCAGCCCCTCGGACAGGGCCTACGAGCAGTACTTC. Translation: CASSPSDRAYEQYF.

In the case of this clone: The same CDR3 also results from other DNA sequences found in this sample. The chain joins TRBV4-1 to TRBJ2-7; no reliable D call. V was shortened by 1 base and J by 0 bases, with 4 bases between the two germline ends. Germline V lookup: CDR1 MGHRA, CDR2 YSYEKL. The CDR3 contains 13 residues. CDR3 nucleotides: TGCGCCAGCAGCCAAGTGGGCTCCTACGAGCAGTACTTC. This codes for CASSQVGSYEQYF.

This clone was recorded only once. This chain links TRBV4-3 with TRBJ2-7; D ambiguous. V was pared by 0 bases and J by 4 bases, with 7 bases between. The germline V gene encodes CDR1 LGHNA and CDR2 YSLEER. The CDR3 length is 13 residues. DNA for the CDR3: TGCGCCAGCAGCCAAGATAACGAGTACGAGCAGTACTTC. Protein product: CASSQDNEYEQYF.

CDR3 loop: CASSQGFRVEGYEQYF. The CDR3 DNA reads TGCGCCAGCAGCCAAGGGTTCCGGGTTGAGGGTTACGAGCAGTACTTC. The rearrangement joins TRBV4-1 to TRBJ2-7, with D perhaps TRBD2 (5 bases). Germline V lookup: CDR1 MGHRA, CDR2 YSYEKL. V lost 1 base and J lost 4, with 17 bases in between. The CDR3 runs 16 residues.

This chain uses TRBV5-1 with TRBJ1-2; tentatively, D is TRBD1 (6 bases). Germline V lookup: CDR1 SGHRS, CDR2 YFSETQ. Trimming stripped 3 bases from V and 2 bases from J, with 11 bases between. This CDR3 contains 14 residues. The CDR3 spells CASSSPDRNYGYTF. CDR3 nucleotide sequence: TGCGCCAGCAGCTCCCCCGACAGGAACTATGGCTACACCTTC.

The chain recombines TRBV10-3 with TRBJ2-7; 9 positions match TRBD2. The V gene end was trimmed by 6 bases and the J gene end by 4 bases; junction bases not matched to a gene: 10. CDR3 length: 15 residues. The germline gives CDR1 ENHRY, CDR2 SYGVKD. DNA of the CDR3: TGTGCCATCAGAGACTCGACTAGCGGCTTATACGAGCAGTACTTC. Its protein is CAIRDSTSGLYEQYF.

This rearrangement joins TRBV11-2 to TRBJ2-1; D not certain. Between the trimmed V and J ends, which lost 3 bases and 5 bases, there was a span of 14 bases. The germline V gene encodes CDR1 SGHAT and CDR2 FQNNGV. This CDR3 comprises 15 residues. CDR3 in amino acids: CASSLAYDPNNEQFF. For the CDR3, the DNA is TGTGCCAGCAGCTTGGCCTATGACCCAAACAATGAGCAGTTCTTC.

The V gene is TRBV27, the J gene TRBJ2-1; either TRBD1 or TRBD2 may fit D (6 bases each). Germline CDR1 is MNHEY and CDR2 is SMNVEV (reference sequence). V gave up 4 bases and J gave up 7 bases, with 17 bases separating them. This CDR3 has 15 amino acids. The CDR3 sequence is CASSSGQLGGNEQFF. The CDR3 DNA reads TGTGCCAGCAGTTCGGGACAATTAGGGGGGAATGAGCAGTTCTTC.

This clone has just one count. The gene calls are TRBV5-1 and TRBJ2-2, with TRBD1 identical over 11 bases. The J segment lost 7 bases and the V segment lost 3 bases, leaving 2 bases of the junction unmatched. CDR3 length: 14 amino acids. The germline V gene has CDR1 SGHRS and CDR2 YFSETQ. CDR3 loop: CASSSGQGVGELFF. The CDR3 region has the DNA TGCGCCAGCAGCTCGGGACAGGGGGTCGGGGAGCTGTTTTTT.

The chain joins TRBV30 to TRBJ2-1, with 9 bases that match TRBD2. The trim removed 0 bases at V and 12 bases at J, leaving 9 bases unmatched. The germline CDR1 and CDR2 sequences are GTSNPN and SVGIG (reference sequence). The CDR3 consists of 14 residues. The CDR3 reads CAWSVLVAGAMQFF. The CDR3 region has the DNA TGTGCCTGGAGTGTACTGGTAGCGGGAGCGATGCAGTTCTTC. The whole variable domain, filled in from reference TRBV30 and TRBJ2-1, reads SQTIHQWPATLVQPVGSPLSLECTVEGTSNPNLYWYRQAAGRGLQLLFYSVGIGQISSEVPQNLSASRPQDRQFILSSKKLLLSDSGFYLCAWSVLVAGAMQFFGPGTRLTVL.

The V and J genes are TRBV4-1 and TRBJ2-1, with D tentatively TRBD2 (6 bases). Germline V lookup: CDR1 MGHRA, CDR2 YSYEKL. The V gene lost 3 bases and the J gene lost 9 bases, with 9 bases spanning the gap. The CDR3 loop spans 12 amino acids. CDR3 sequence: CASSQGLAEQFF. CDR3 nucleotide sequence: TGCGCCAGCAGCCAGGGACTGGCTGAGCAGTTCTTC.

This clone was observed a single time. Other DNA sequences of this sample code for an identical CDR3. The rearrangement uses TRBV9 and TRBJ1-2; D ambiguous. This CDR3 spans 14 amino acids. V was shortened by 0 bases and J by 1 base, with 7 bases between the two germline ends. Germline V gene lookup returns CDR1 SGDLS and CDR2 YYNGEE. CDR3 nucleotides: TGTGCCAGCAGCGTAGGTGACCTTAACTATGGCTACACCTTC. It encodes CASSVGDLNYGYTF. The variable domain in full, completed from reference TRBV9 and TRBJ1-2, reads DSGVTQTPKHLITATGQRVTLRCSPRSGDLSVYWYQQSLDQGLQFLIQYYNGEERAKGNILERFSAQQFPDLHSELNLSSLELGDSALYFCASSVGDLNYGYTFGSGTRLTVV.